This T cell receptor (beta chain) was retrieved from a study of CD8+ T cells in alopecia areata. Study-level information: Scoring of treated patients' severity used the percentage of affected scalp area.

The CDR3 contains 14 residues. CDR1 GTSNPN and CDR2 SVGIG come from the germline V gene (reference sequence). Trimming removed 4 bases from V and 4 bases from J, with 16 bases in between. Whole-study findings and limits: The study found higher clonality in lesional than normal scalp, especially in alopecia totalis/universalis. Tofacitinib significantly reduced both scalp clonality and expanded CD8+ clones among the top 100.

RNA was isolated and reverse transcribed to cDNA, the sequencing template. Produced via immunoSEQ multiplex PCR; TCRdb's table is partial and in-frame only. The data show about 280,000 clones, with 58% seen just once and 1.8% held by the top ten. About this clone itself: Antigen: not known.

Noted treatment: oral pan-JAK inhibitor, 5-10 mg twice daily. Researchers gathered lesional scalp punch biopsies and peripheral blood from patients with alopecia areata. V is TRBV30 and J is TRBJ1-2; D is ambiguous. Material: CD4+ T cells sorted from blood, obtained at week 24, from a patient treated with tofacitinib. This clonotype originated in a human donor with alopecia areata. Written as DNA, the CDR3 is TGTGCCTGGACCCGCCGCGGGTCTCTCTATGGCTACACCTTC. Translating it yields CAWTRRGSLYGYTF.